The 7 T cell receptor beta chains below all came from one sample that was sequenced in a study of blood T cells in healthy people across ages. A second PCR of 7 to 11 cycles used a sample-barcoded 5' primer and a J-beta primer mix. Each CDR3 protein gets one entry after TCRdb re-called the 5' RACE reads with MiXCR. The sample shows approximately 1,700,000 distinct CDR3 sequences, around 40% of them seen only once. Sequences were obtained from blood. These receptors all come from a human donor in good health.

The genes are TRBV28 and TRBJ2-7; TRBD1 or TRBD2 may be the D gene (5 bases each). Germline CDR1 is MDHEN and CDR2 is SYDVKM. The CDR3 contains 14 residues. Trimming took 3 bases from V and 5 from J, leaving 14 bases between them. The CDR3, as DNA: TGTGCCAGCAGTTTTCAGGGCAGGGACGACGAGCAGTACTTC. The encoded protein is CASSFQGRDDEQYF.

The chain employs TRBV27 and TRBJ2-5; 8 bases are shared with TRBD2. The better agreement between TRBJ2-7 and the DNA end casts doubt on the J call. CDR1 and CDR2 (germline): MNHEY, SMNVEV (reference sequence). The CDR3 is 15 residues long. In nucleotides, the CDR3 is TGTGCCCACAAGCTACTAGCGGCGTGGTCCTACGAGCAGTACTTC. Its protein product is CAHKLLAAWSYEQYF.

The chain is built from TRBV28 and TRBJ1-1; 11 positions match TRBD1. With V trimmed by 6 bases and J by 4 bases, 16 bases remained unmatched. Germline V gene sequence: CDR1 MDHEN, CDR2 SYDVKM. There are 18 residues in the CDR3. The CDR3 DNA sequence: TGTGCCAGCAGCCTCCGGACAGGGGGCGCGACTTTTGGCACTGAAGCTTTCTTT. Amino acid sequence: CASSLRTGGATFGTEAFF.

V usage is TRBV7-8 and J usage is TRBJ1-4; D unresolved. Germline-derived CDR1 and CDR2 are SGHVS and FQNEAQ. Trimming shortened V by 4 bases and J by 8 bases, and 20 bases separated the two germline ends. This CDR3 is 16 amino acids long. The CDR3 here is CASSSGSQVVGEKLFF. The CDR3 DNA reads TGTGCCAGCAGCTCGGGAAGTCAGGTCGTTGGGGAAAAACTGTTTTTT.

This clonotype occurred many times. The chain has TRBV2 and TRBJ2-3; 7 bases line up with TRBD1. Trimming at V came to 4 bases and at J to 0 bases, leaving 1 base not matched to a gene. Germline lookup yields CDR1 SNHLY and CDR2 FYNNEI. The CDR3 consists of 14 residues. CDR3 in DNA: TGTGCCAGCAGTGGACAGGGAAGCACAGATACGCAGTATTTT. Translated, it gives CASSGQGSTDTQYF.

The CDR3 DNA reads TGTGCCACCAGTGATTCTAGCGGGGGAATCACCGGGGAGCTGTTTTTT. It codes for CATSDSSGGITGELFF. V usage is TRBV24-1 and J usage is TRBJ2-2, with 10 positions matching TRBD2. CDR3 length: 16 residues. CDR1 and CDR2 from the germline V gene are KGHDR and SFDVKD. V dropped 2 bases and J dropped 4; count of bases not matched to a gene: 3.

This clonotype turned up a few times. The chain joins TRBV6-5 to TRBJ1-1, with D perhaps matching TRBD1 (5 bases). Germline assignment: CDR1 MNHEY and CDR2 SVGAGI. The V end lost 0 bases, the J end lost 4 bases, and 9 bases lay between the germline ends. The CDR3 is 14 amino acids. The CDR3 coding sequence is TGTGCCAGCAGTTACTCGGGGGTCGGCACTGAAGCTTTCTTT. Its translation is CASSYSGVGTEAFF.